The rows below give T cell receptor beta chains drawn from one sample of a study of blood T cell repertoires in COVID-19. TCRdb's table, derived via immunoSEQ multiplex PCR, lists solely in-frame clones and lacks some. This table holds around 57,000 clones, around 87% found once. Sequencing input: peripheral blood. The source of these receptors is an elderly woman with COVID-19, enrolled during active disease. CDR3s include the opening cysteine and the closing phenylalanine or tryptophan. D genes are given only for firm matches. Clone sizes are given selectively: once, few, many, or a class where the clone is expanded.

>NA|TRBJ2-2|TRBV19|NA
CASSIDDVGVNTGELFF
TGTGCCAGTAGTATAGATGATGTGGGAGTGAACACCGGGGAGCTGTTTTTT
>NA|TRBJ2-5|TRBV11-1|NA
CASSFPGGETQYF
TGTGCCAGCAGCTTTCCCGGAGGAGAGACCCAGTACTTC
>NA|TRBJ1-1|TRBV7-3|once
CASSLGGSVTEAFF
TGTGCCAGCAGCTTGGGGGGGTCGGTAACTGAAGCTTTCTTT
>NA|TRBJ1-2|TRBV28|NA
CASSFPPGIGYTF
TGTGCCAGCAGTTTTCCCCCGGGGATAGGCTACACCTTC
>NA|TRBJ1-3|TRBV12-3/TRBV12-4|NA
CASSSLSGNTIYF
TGTGCCAGCAGTTCCTTGTCTGGAAACACCATATATTTT
>NA|TRBJ1-2|TRBV29-1|NA
CSVVFHRDYGYTF
TGCAGCGTTGTCTTCCACAGGGACTATGGCTACACCTTC
>NA|TRBJ2-7|TRBV5-1|once
CASSLNLGASSYEQYF
TGCGCCAGCAGCTTGAACCTGGGGGCAAGCTCCTACGAGCAGTACTTC
>NA|TRBJ1-1|TRBV18|once
CASSPASKNTEAFF
TGTGCCAGCTCACCAGCCAGTAAGAACACTGAAGCTTTCTTT
>NA|TRBJ2-7|TRBV20-1|NA
CSASPGGNSYEQYF
TGCAGTGCTAGTCCCGGGGGAAACTCCTACGAGCAGTACTTC
>TRBD1|TRBJ1-1|TRBV12-3/TRBV12-4|once
CASSFRDRAFSFF
TGTGCCAGCAGTTTCAGAGACAGGGCCTTTTCTTTCTTT
>TRBD1|TRBJ2-4|TRBV5-1|NA
CASSRDRDFNIQYF
TGCGCCAGCAGTCGGGACAGGGACTTCAACATTCAGTACTTC
>TRBD1|TRBJ2-3|TRBV6-5|NA
CASSGQGEDTQYF
TGTGCCAGCAGCGGACAGGGGGAAGATACGCAGTATTTT
>TRBD2|TRBJ2-1|TRBV7-2|NA
CASSLRGTSGAFLNNEQFF
TGTGCCAGCAGCCTCCGGGGGACTAGCGGGGCCTTCCTTAACAATGAGCAGTTCTTC
>TRBD1|TRBJ1-1|TRBV4-1|NA
CASSQTGQGNTEAFF
TGCGCCAGCAGCCAAACGGGACAGGGGAACACTGAAGCTTTCTTT
>NA|TRBJ1-4|TRBV7-9|NA
CASSGRVNEKLFF
TGTGCCAGCAGCGGCAGGGTTAATGAAAAACTGTTTTTT
>NA|TRBJ1-1|TRBV19|NA
CASRTGGVPEAFF
TGTGCCAGTAGGACTGGGGGGGTCCCTGAAGCTTTCTTT
>NA|TRBJ1-1|TRBV27|once
CASSLSFGKPNTEAFF
TGTGCCAGCAGTTTATCATTCGGGAAGCCGAACACTGAAGCTTTCTTT
>NA|TRBJ1-2|TRBV10-2|NA
CASSESGGDGYTF
TGCGCCAGCAGTGAGTCGGGGGGGGATGGCTACACCTTC
>TRBD1|TRBJ1-2|TRBV3-1/TRBV3-2|NA
CASSQIGTGRSYGYTF
TGTGCCAGCAGCCAGATTGGGACAGGGCGAAGCTATGGCTACACCTTC
>TRBD1|TRBJ2-7|TRBV27|NA
CASSLSPRDRSHEQYF
TGTGCCAGCAGTTTATCACCCCGGGACAGGTCCCACGAGCAGTACTTC
>NA|TRBJ1-5|TRBV27|NA
CASSLQGRGNQPQHF
TGTGCCAGCAGTTTACAGGGGAGAGGAAATCAGCCCCAGCATTTT
>NA|TRBJ2-1|TRBV7-9|NA
CASNGGPSSYNEQFF
TGTGCCAGCAACGGAGGGCCCAGCTCCTACAATGAGCAGTTCTTC
>NA|TRBJ2-5|TRBV5-1|NA
CASSLGRNQETQYF
TGCGCCAGCAGCTTGGGGCGGAACCAAGAGACCCAGTACTTC
>NA|TRBJ2-7|TRBV5-1|NA
CASSFGQVVYEQYF
TGCGCCAGCAGCTTTGGGCAGGTCGTCTACGAGCAGTACTTC
>NA|TRBJ1-1|TRBV3-1/TRBV3-2|once
CASTQGRVTEAFF
TGTGCCAGCACTCAGGGGAGGGTCACTGAAGCTTTCTTT